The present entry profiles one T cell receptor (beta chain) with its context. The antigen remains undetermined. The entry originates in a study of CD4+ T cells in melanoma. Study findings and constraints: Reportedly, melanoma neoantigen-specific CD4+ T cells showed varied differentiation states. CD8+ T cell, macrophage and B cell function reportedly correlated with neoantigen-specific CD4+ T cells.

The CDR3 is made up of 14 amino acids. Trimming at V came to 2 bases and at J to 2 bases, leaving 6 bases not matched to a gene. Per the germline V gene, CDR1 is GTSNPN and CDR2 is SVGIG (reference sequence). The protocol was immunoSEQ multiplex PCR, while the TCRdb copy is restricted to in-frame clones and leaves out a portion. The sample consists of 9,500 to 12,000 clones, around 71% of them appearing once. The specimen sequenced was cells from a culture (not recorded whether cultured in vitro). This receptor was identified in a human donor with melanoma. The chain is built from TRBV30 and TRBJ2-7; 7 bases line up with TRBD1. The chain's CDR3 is CAWSFSDRPYEQYF. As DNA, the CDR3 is TGTGCCTGGAGTTTTTCGGACAGGCCCTACGAGCAGTACTTC.